This T cell receptor (beta chain) was recorded in a study of OX40 agonist ivuxolimab in advanced cancers. Worth noting for this clone: Its cognate antigen is unknown.

The data were produced by immunoSEQ multiplex PCR, yet TCRdb's version contains in-frame clones alone and is incomplete. The sample lists 65,000 to 90,000 clones; approximately 83% were seen once. Study-level results: Among patients with partial responses at 0.1-3.0 mg/kg, clonal expansion was among the lowest. The work left the antigen specificity of expanded peripheral T cells undetermined.

The CDR3 totals 12 residues. V lost 6 bases to trimming and J lost 7 bases, with 10 bases between them. Germline values: CDR1 MDHEN, CDR2 SYDVKM. Sequenced here: CD4+ or CD8+ T cells sorted from blood, sampled in a trial of the OX40 agonist ivuxolimab. The chain couples TRBV28 to TRBJ2-1; no firm D call. This TCR was sampled from an adult with an advanced solid tumor such as melanoma, head and neck, liver or kidney cancer. CDR3 nucleotides: TGTGCCAGCAGGTATTCTGGGAATGAGCAGTTCTTC. It specifies CASRYSGNEQFF.